The sample holds many counts of the clone carrying this T cell receptor beta chain. Other autoimmune diseases, uncontrolled infections, pregnancy or lactation led to the exclusion of patients. Scientists amplified the TCR beta CDR3 regions from RNA transcripts. HTBI-primed RT-PCR formed the first round, and a multiplex PCR formed the second. TCRdb independently ran MiXCR on the multiplex PCR reads; one entry per CDR3 protein. The sample records about 400,000 distinct CDR3 sequences, about 16% being singletons. The data derive from a study of Graves' ophthalmopathy and Graves' hyperthyroidism. The clonotype originates from a woman under 30 with Graves' ophthalmopathy. The sequenced material came from peripheral blood.

CDR3 nucleotide sequence: TGTGCCATCAGTGAGCTTGAAGGGACTTACGAGCAGTACTTC. This sequence encodes CAISELEGTYEQYF. The chain couples TRBV10-3 to TRBJ2-7, with a possible D match to TRBD2 (6 bases). The CDR3 extends over 14 amino acids. The V gene lost 2 bases and the J gene lost 4 bases, with 12 bases spanning the gap. Germline V gene sequence: CDR1 ENHRY, CDR2 SYGVKD.